This T cell receptor (beta chain) appears in the sequencing data of a study of OX40 agonist ivuxolimab in advanced cancers. Study as a whole: With a range of roughly 20 to 90, age averaged 60 years, and 75% to 90% were male. Partial responses were recorded for three patients, including one with hepatocellular carcinoma and two with cutaneous melanoma.

Clones were sequenced by immunoSEQ multiplex PCR, and TCRdb holds only the in-frame ones, with some missing. The data hold approximately 20,000 clones, with around four fifths observed a single time. This CDR3 is built from 14 residues. Germline-derived CDR1 and CDR2 are SGHDT and YYEEEE. V lost 0 bases and J lost 0, with 7 bases in between. The rearrangement links TRBV5-6 to TRBJ2-7; D is unresolved. The material sequenced was CD4+ or CD8+ T cells sorted from blood, taken in a trial of the OX40 agonist ivuxolimab. The receptor was isolated from an adult with an advanced solid tumor such as melanoma, head and neck, liver or kidney cancer. CDR3 sequence reads: CASSLVGDSYEQYF. Here the CDR3 DNA reads TGTGCCAGCAGCTTGGTTGGGGACTCCTACGAGCAGTACTTC.